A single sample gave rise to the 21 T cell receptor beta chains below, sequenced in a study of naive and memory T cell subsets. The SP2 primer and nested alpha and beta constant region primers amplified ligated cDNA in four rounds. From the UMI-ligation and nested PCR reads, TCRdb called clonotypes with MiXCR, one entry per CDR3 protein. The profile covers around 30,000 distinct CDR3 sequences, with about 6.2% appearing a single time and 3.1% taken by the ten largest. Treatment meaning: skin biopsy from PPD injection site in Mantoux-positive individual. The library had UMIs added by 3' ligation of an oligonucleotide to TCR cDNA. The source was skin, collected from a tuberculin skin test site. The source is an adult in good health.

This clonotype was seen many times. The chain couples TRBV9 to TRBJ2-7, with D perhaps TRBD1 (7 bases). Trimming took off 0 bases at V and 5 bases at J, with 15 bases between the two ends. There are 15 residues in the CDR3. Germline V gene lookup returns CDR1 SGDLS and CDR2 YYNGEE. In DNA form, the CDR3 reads TGTGCCAGCAGCGTAGAACAGGGGACTTGGCACGAGCAGTACTTC. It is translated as CASSVEQGTWHEQYF.

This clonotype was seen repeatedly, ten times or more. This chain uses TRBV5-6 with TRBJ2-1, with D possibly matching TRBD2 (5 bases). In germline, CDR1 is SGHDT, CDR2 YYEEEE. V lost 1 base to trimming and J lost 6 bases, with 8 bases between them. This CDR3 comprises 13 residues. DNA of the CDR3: TGTGCCAGCAGCTTGCCGGGAACCAATGAGCAGTTCTTC. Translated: CASSLPGTNEQFF.

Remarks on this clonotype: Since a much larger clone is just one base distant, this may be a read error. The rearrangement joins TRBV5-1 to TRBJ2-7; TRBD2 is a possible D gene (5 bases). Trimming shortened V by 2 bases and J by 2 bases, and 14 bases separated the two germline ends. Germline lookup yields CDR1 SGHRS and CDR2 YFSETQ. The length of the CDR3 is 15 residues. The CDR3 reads CASSFDYSSPYEQYF. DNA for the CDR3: TGCGCCAGCAGCTTCGACTACTCTAGCCCCTACGAGCAGTACTTC. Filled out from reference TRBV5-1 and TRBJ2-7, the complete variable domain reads KAGVTQTPRYLIKTRGQQVTLSCSPISGHRSVSWYQQTPGQGLQFLFEYFSETQRNKGNFPGRFSGRQFSNSRSEMNVSTLELGDSALYLCASSFDYSSPYEQYFGPGTRLTVT.

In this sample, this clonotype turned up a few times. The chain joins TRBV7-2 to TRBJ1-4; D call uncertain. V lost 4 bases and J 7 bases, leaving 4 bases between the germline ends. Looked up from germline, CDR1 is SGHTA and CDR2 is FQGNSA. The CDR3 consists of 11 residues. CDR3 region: CASSYGEKLFF. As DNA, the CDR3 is TGTGCCAGCAGCTATGGTGAAAAACTGTTTTTT.

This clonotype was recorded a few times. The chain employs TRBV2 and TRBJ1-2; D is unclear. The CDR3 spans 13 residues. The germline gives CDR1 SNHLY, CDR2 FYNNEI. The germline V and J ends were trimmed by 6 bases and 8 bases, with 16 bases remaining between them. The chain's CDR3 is CASRDWTPGGYTF. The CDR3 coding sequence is TGTGCCAGCAGGGATTGGACTCCCGGAGGCTACACCTTC. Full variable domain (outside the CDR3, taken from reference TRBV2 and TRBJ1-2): EPEVTQTPSHQVTQMGQEVILRCVPISNHLYFYWYRQILGQKVEFLVSFYNNEISEKSEIFDDQFSVERPDGSNFTLKIRSTKLEDSAMYFCASRDWTPGGYTFGSGTRLTVV.

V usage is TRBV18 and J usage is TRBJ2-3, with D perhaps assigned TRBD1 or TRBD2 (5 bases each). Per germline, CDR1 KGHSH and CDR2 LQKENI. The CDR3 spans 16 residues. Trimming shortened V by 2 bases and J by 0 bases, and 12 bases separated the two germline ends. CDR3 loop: CASSPVGGPSTDTQYF. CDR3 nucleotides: TGTGCCAGCTCACCAGTTGGGGGTCCTAGCACAGATACGCAGTATTTT.

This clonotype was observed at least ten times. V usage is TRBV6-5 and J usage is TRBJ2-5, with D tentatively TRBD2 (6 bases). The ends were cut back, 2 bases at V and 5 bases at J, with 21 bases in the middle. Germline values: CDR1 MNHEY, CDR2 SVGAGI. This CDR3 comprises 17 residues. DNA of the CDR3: TGTGCCAGCAGTTACCACCAAAAACCCTCGGGGAGGGAGACCCAGTACTTC. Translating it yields CASSYHQKPSGRETQYF.

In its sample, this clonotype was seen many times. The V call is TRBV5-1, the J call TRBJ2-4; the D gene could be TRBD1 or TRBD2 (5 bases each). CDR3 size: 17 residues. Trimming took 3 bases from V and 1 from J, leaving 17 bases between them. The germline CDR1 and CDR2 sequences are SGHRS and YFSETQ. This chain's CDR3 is CASSSRPTGTAKNIQYF. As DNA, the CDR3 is TGCGCCAGCAGCTCACGACCGACCGGGACCGCCAAAAACATTCAGTACTTC.

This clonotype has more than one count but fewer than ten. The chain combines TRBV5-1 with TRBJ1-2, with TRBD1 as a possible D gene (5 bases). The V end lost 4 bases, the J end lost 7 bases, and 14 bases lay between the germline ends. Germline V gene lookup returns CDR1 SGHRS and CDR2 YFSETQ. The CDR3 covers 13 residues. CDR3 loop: CASSLGTGTGYTF. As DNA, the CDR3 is TGCGCCAGCAGCCTGGGGACCGGTACTGGCTACACCTTC. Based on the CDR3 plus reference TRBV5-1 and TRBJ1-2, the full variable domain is KAGVTQTPRYLIKTRGQQVTLSCSPISGHRSVSWYQQTPGQGLQFLFEYFSETQRNKGNFPGRFSGRQFSNSRSEMNVSTLELGDSALYLCASSLGTGTGYTFGSGTRLTVV.

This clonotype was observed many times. CDR3 nucleotide sequence: TGCAGCGTACCAGGGTCTTTGCACACAGATACGCAGTATTTT. The encoded protein is CSVPGSLHTDTQYF. The chain employs TRBV29-1 and TRBJ2-3; a possible D gene is TRBD1 (5 bases). The CDR3 contains 14 residues. The germline CDR1 and CDR2 sequences are SQVTM and ANQGSEA. V was pared by 6 bases and J by 2 bases, with 15 bases between.

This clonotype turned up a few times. The CDR3 loop reads CASSLAPEYNQPQHF. The CDR3 bases are TGTGCCAGCAGCTTAGCGCCGGAATACAATCAGCCCCAGCATTTT. V usage is TRBV7-9 and J usage is TRBJ1-5; D gene uncertain. This CDR3 is 15 amino acids long. V was shortened by 0 bases and J by 3 bases, with 9 bases between the two germline ends. Germline V CDR1 and CDR2: SEHNR, FQNEAQ (reference sequence).

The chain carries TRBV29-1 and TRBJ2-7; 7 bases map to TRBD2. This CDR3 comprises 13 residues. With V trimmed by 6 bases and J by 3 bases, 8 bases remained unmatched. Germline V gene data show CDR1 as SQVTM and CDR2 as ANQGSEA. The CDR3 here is CSVGDPGGYEQYF. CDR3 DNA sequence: TGCAGCGTCGGTGATCCGGGGGGCTACGAGCAGTACTTC.

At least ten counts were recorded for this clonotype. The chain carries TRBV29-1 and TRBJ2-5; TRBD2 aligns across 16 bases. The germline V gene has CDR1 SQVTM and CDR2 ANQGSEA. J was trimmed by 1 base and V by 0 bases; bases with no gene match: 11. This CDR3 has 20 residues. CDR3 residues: CSVEDLLGLAGGRVQETQYF. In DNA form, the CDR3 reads TGCAGCGTTGAAGACCTACTGGGACTAGCGGGGGGGAGGGTCCAAGAGACCCAGTACTTC. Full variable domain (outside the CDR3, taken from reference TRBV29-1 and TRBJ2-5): SAVISQKPSRDICQRGTSLTIQCQVDSQVTMMFWYRQQPGQSLTLIATANQGSEATYESGFVIDKFPISRPNLTFSTLTVSNMSPEDSSIYLCSVEDLLGLAGGRVQETQYFGPGTRLLVL.

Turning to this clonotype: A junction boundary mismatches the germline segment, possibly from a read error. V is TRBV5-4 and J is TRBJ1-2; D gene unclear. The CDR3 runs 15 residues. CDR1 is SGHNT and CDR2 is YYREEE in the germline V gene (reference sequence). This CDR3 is CASSFGGVLNYGDTF. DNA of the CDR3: TGTGCCAGCAGCTTTGGAGGCGTACTAAACTATGGCGACACCTTC.

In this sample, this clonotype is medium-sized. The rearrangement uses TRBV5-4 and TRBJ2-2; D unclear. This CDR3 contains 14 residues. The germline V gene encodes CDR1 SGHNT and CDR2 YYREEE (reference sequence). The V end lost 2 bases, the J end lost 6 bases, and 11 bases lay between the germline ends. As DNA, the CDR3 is TGTGCCAGCAGCTTAAAGGACGGCTCCGGGGAGCTGTTTTTT. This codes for CASSLKDGSGELFF. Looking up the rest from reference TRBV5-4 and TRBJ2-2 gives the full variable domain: ETGVTQSPTHLIKTRGQQVTLRCSSQSGHNTVSWYQQALGQGPQFIFQYYREEENGRGNFPPRFSGLQFPNYSSELNVNALELDDSALYLCASSLKDGSGELFFGEGSRLTVL.

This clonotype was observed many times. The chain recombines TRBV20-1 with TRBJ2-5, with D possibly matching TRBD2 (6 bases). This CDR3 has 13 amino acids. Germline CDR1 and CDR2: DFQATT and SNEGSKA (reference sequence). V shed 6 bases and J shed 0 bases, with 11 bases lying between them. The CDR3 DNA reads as TGCAGTGCCGAGGGACTCAACCAAGAGACCCAGTACTTC. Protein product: CSAEGLNQETQYF.

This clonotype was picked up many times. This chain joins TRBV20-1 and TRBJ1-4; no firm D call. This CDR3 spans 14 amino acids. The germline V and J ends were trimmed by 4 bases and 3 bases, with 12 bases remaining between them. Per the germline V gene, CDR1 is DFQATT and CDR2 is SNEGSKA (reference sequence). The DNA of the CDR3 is TGCAGTGCTAAGAGACTTGGGGCTAATGAAAAACTGTTTTTT. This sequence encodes CSAKRLGANEKLFF.

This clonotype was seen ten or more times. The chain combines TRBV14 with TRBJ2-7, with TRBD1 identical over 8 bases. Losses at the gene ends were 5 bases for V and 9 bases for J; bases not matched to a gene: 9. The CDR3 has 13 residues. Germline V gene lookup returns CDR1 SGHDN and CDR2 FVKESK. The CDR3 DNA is TGTGCCAGCAGCGGGGACAGGCACCCCAGGCAGTACTTC. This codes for CASSGDRHPRQYF.

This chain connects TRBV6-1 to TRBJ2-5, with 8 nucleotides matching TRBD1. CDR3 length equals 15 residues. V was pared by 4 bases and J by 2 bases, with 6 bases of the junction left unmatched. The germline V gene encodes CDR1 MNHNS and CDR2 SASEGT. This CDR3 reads CASSAQGVTQETQYF. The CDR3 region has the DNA TGTGCCAGCAGTGCACAGGGGGTCACACAAGAGACCCAGTACTTC.

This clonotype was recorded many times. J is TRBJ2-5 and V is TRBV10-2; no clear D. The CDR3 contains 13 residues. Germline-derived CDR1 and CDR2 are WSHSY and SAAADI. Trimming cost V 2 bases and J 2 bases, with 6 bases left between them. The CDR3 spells CASSEDTQETQYF. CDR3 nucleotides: TGCGCCAGCAGTGAGGACACACAAGAGACCCAGTACTTC.

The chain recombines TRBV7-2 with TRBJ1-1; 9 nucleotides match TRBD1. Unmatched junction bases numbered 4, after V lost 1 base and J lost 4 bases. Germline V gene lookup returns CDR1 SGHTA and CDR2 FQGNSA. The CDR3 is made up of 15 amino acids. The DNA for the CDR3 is TGTGCCAGCAGCTTAGTAGGGACAGGGATCACTGAAGCTTTCTTT. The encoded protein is CASSLVGTGITEAFF.